This T cell receptor (beta chain) derives from a study of blood T cell repertoires in COVID-19. Turning to the study itself: Sites across the United States, Italy and Spain contributed samples from acute and convalescent COVID-19. PBMCs, B-cell-depleted T cells, or T cells provided the cDNA or gDNA that made up the material.

With 0 bases clipped from V and 2 bases from J, the junction kept 12 bases outside the gene matches. The CDR3 totals 18 residues. From germline, CDR1 is SGDLS and CDR2 YYNGEE. Clones were sequenced by immunoSEQ multiplex PCR, and TCRdb holds only the in-frame ones, with some missing. In the table there are 200,000 to 250,000 clones, around three quarters of which are singletons. The sequencing input was peripheral blood. This sequence was found in a woman in her seventies with acute or convalescent COVID-19. The chain recombines TRBV9 with TRBJ2-3, with 7 bases that match TRBD2. Here the CDR3 reads CASSVAHSSGVITDTQYF. CDR3 DNA: TGTGCCAGCAGCGTAGCCCATTCTAGCGGAGTCATCACAGATACGCAGTATTTT.